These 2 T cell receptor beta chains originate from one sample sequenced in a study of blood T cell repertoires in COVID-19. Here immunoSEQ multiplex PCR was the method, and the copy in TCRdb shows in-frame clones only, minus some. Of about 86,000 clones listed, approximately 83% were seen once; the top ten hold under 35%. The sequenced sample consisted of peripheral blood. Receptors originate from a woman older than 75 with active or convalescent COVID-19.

The CDR3 spells CASSMTGENTGELFF. CDR3 nucleotides: TGTGCCAGCAGTATGACAGGCGAGAACACCGGGGAGCTGTTTTTT. The chain combines TRBV6-2 or TRBV6-3 with TRBJ2-2, with D perhaps TRBD1 (6 bases). The CDR3 is 15 amino acids. CDR1 is MNHEY, CDR2 SVGEGT, per germline. Trimming stripped 5 bases from V and 1 base from J, with 11 bases between.

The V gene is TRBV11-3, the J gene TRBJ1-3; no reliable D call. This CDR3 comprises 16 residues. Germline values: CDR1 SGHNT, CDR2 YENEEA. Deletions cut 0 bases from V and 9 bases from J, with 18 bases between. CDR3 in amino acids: CASSLDPARPEPTIYF. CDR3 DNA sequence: TGTGCCAGCAGCTTAGATCCCGCCAGGCCCGAACCCACCATATATTTT.